This TCR beta chain emerged from a study of PD-L1 blockade in urothelial cancer. Overall study context: Of some 30 patients, about 25 were males with bladder-origin urothelial cancer. Prior regimens of chemotherapy numbered 0 to 3 per patient.

As for time point: pretreatment peripheral blood. The diagnosis in patients was locally advanced or metastatic urothelial carcinoma. Generated by immunoSEQ multiplex PCR, the TCRdb table keeps only in-frame clones and is missing some. This table holds 95,000 to 100,000 clones, more than 75% found once. This clone was recorded only once. CDR1 and CDR2 (germline): MGHRA, YSYEKL. The V end was cut by 4 bases, the J end by 8 bases, with 20 bases between. The CDR3 has 16 residues. The rearrangement uses TRBV4-1 and TRBJ2-2; maybe TRBD2 (5 bases). This TCR was sampled from a man aged 55 to 70 with urothelial cancer. Material: PBMCs, obtained around atezolizumab (anti-PD-L1) treatment. The CDR3 coding sequence is TGCGCCAGCAGCCCCCGGGAAGGTGCGGCCCCGGGGGAGCTGTTTTTT. This translates into CASSPREGAAPGELFF.